This T cell receptor beta chain was recovered during a study of molecular identifiers for immune sequencing clone quantification. This clonotype was found a few times. The CDR3 is made up of 15 amino acids. Trimming took off 0 bases at V and 5 bases at J, with 16 bases between the two ends. Germline V gives CDR1 DFQATT, CDR2 SNEGSKA (reference sequence). The CD8+CD4-CCR7+CD45RA+ phenotype defined the sorted naive CD8 T cells. TCRdb re-derived calls from the PCR reads in MiXCR, one entry per CDR3 protein. The sample yields about half a million distinct CDR3 sequences, about 26% seen once. The sample comprised naive CD8+ T cells from blood, with Jurkat cell RNA spiked in. Subset meaning: FACS-sorted CD8+CD4-CCR7+CD45RA+ naive T cells. The clonotype was recovered from a human donor in good health. Some libraries in this study had Jurkat cell RNA spiked in. The rearrangement joins TRBV20-1 to TRBJ1-2; tentatively, D is TRBD1 (5 bases). The CDR3 sequence is CSARDLGPGTYGYTF. The CDR3 DNA is TGCAGTGCTAGAGATTTAGGTCCGGGGACGTATGGCTACACCTTC.